This paragraph reports one T cell receptor (beta chain). Antigen unknown. The CDR3 length is 13 residues. CDR1 and CDR2 from the germline V gene are SGHAT and FQNNGV. The data stem from a study of monozygotic twins with inflammatory bowel disease. Whole-study findings and limits: Sharing of clonotypes with others was lower in IBD patients than in healthy twins, and this was especially so with disease activity.

TCRdb re-called the 5' RACE reads and gives one entry per CDR3 protein, without DNA. Its table lists approximately 100,000 distinct CDR3 sequences. This clonotype was obtained from a human donor with ulcerative colitis or Crohn's disease, or a healthy co-twin of an affected twin (not recorded which). The rearrangement uses TRBV11-2 and TRBJ2-1. Material for sequencing was blood. The CDR3 is CASSLGLANEQFF.